Only a few counts were recorded for the clone carrying this T cell receptor beta chain. This specimen comes from a study of blood T cell repertoires in COVID-19. CDR3 length: 12 amino acids. CDR1 WNHNN and CDR2 SYGVQD come from the germline V gene (reference sequence). V was clipped by 9 bases and J by 10 bases; unmatched bases: 7. Profiling relied on immunoSEQ multiplex PCR, and the TCRdb table lists in-frame clones only, not all of them. The table records about 380,000 clones, 85% of them present only once. The clonotype comes from a woman younger than 30 with acute or convalescent COVID-19. This rearrangement joins TRBV10-1 to TRBJ1-5; 9 bases are a match to TRBD1. The material sequenced was peripheral blood. CDR3 residues: CARRDRATPQHF. CDR3 nucleotide sequence: TGCGCCAGACGGGACAGGGCAACCCCCCAGCATTTT.